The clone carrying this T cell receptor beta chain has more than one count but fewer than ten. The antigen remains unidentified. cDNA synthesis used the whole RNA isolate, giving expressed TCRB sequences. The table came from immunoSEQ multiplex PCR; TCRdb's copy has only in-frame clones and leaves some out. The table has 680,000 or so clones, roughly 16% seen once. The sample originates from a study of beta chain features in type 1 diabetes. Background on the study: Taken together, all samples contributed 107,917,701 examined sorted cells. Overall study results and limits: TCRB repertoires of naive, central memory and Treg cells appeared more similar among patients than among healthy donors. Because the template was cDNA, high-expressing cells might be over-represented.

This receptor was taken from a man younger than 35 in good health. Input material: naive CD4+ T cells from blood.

The CDR3 region has the DNA TGTGCCAGCAGTCCCATGACAGGAACCAGAGTATATAATTCACCCCTCCACTTT. It yields the protein CASSPMTGTRVYNSPLHF. The J gene is TRBJ1-6, the V gene TRBV27, with a weak D call TRBD1 (6 bases). Per germline, CDR1 MNHEY and CDR2 SMNVEV (reference sequence). The ends were cut back, 5 bases at V and 4 bases at J, with 21 bases in the middle. The length of the CDR3 is 18 residues.